This passage covers 9 T cell receptor beta chains from one sample sequenced in a study of breast tumors, draining lymph nodes, adjacent tissues (dated by TCRdb to the mid-2010s). Receptors were amplified or captured by multiplex PCR. TCRdb records Illumina HiSeq 2000 as the sequencer. TCRdb trimmed the raw reads at Q25, called clones with MiXCR and kept productive beta chains. Every CDR3 protein is listed once, alongside the most common genes and DNA of its rows. This sample has around 290,000 distinct CDR3 sequences in its table, and more than 30% of those were observed once. The ten most abundant clones make up 0.85% to 1.2% of the sample. Lymph node samples were obtained from the axillary draining lymph nodes of breast cancer patients. Sequenced material: axillary lymph node tissue. These receptors all come from a female donor with breast cancer. Some clones in this sample may be carry-over from other donors' samples.

The V gene is TRBV5-4, the J gene TRBJ1-1; D is undetermined. Trimming removed 7 bases at V and 1 base at J, with 8 bases between. The CDR3 runs to 12 residues. Germline assignment: CDR1 SGHNT and CDR2 YYREEE (reference sequence). Here the CDR3 DNA reads TGTGCCAGCGGAGACTCGAACACTGAAGCTTTCTTT. This gives the protein CASGDSNTEAFF.

This clonotype occurred many times. The chain carries TRBV20-1 and TRBJ2-3; TRBD2 matches 8 bases. Germline loops: CDR1 DFQATT, CDR2 SNEGSKA (reference sequence). Unmatched junction bases numbered 11, after V lost 1 base and J lost 2 bases. CDR3 size: 17 residues. This CDR3 reads CSARASSASGSTDTQYF. CDR3 DNA sequence: TGCAGTGCTAGAGCGTCGTCGGCTAGCGGGTCCACAGATACGCAGTATTTT.

This chain joins TRBV2 and TRBJ2-2, with 15 positions matching TRBD2. The trim removed 7 bases at V and 4 bases at J, leaving 4 bases unmatched. This CDR3 has 16 residues. Germline V lookup: CDR1 SNHLY, CDR2 FYNNEI. CDR3 protein: CASTRTSGRATGELFF. CDR3 bases: TGTGCCAGCACACGGACTAGCGGGAGGGCCACCGGGGAGCTGTTTTTT. Together with reference TRBV2 and TRBJ2-2, the CDR3 gives the full variable domain: EPEVTQTPSHQVTQMGQEVILRCVPISNHLYFYWYRQILGQKVEFLVSFYNNEISEKSEIFDDQFSVERPDGSNFTLKIRSTKLEDSAMYFCASTRTSGRATGELFFGEGSRLTVL.

The sample holds many counts of this clonotype. The J gene is TRBJ2-7, the V gene TRBV19; the D gene is possibly TRBD1 (5 bases). This CDR3 is built from 14 residues. V lost 2 bases and J lost 0, with 8 bases in between. CDR1 is LNHDA and CDR2 is SQIVND in the germline V gene (reference sequence). CDR3 bases: TGTGCCAGTAGTATATTGGACAACTCCTACGAGCAGTACTTC. Its protein is CASSILDNSYEQYF.

DNA of the CDR3: TGCGCCCCTAGCGAGACGAACACCGGGGAGCTGTTTTTT. It encodes CAPSETNTGELFF. The gene calls are TRBV10-1 and TRBJ2-2, with D possibly TRBD2 on 6 matching bases. Germline-derived CDR1 and CDR2 are WNHNN and SYGVQD (reference sequence). The CDR3 spans 13 residues. V shed 11 bases and J shed 0 bases, with 10 bases lying between them.

This clonotype was seen many times. The CDR3 DNA reads as TGCAGCGTTAATTCAGAGCGTGAGCAGTTCTTC. Translation: CSVNSEREQFF. V gene TRBV29-1 combines with J gene TRBJ2-1, with D unresolved. Between the trimmed V and J ends, which lost 5 bases and 9 bases, there was a span of 11 bases. CDR3 length equals 11 residues. The germline V gene has CDR1 SQVTM and CDR2 ANQGSEA.

This clonotype has only a few counts. The chain couples TRBV5-1 to TRBJ2-1, with D uncertain. Germline CDR1 is SGHRS and CDR2 is YFSETQ. V gave up 5 bases and J gave up 5 bases, with 11 bases separating them. This CDR3 is 13 amino acids long. CDR3 residues: CASRPALDNEQFF. The CDR3 nucleotides are TGCGCCAGCAGACCCGCACTCGACAATGAGCAGTTCTTC.

This CDR3 reads CASSFEENTEAFF. CDR3 DNA: TGTGCCAGCAGTTTTGAGGAGAACACTGAAGCTTTCTTT. This chain connects TRBV12-3 or TRBV12-4 to TRBJ1-1; D is uncertain. The V and J ends lost 3 bases and 1 base respectively, with 6 bases between them. CDR3 length: 13 residues.

This clonotype was seen repeatedly, ten times or more. The CDR3 protein is CASGKTGVNEKLFF. CDR3 coding DNA: TGTGCCAGCGGGAAGACAGGCGTTAATGAAAAACTGTTTTTT. The chain uses TRBV2 and TRBJ1-4; D is possibly TRBD1 (6 bases). The V gene lost 8 bases and the J gene lost 4 bases, with 14 bases spanning the gap. The CDR3 is made up of 14 amino acids. Germline V lookup: CDR1 SNHLY, CDR2 FYNNEI.